This T cell receptor beta chain was retrieved from a study of OX40 agonist ivuxolimab in advanced cancers. For the study at large: Clinicians treated patients with ivuxolimab, an agonistic anti-OX40 (CD134) antibody.

Per the germline V gene, CDR1 is SGHRS and CDR2 is YFSETQ. The V and J ends lost 0 bases and 1 base respectively, with 7 bases between them. The CDR3 covers 14 residues. Study conclusions and caveats: The study observed clonal expansion of CD4+ and CD8+ blood T cells by week 6 at 0.1 to 3.0 mg/kg. Certain nonresponders additionally had low normalized T-cell clonal expansion. Relative to CD4+, CD8+ T cells held more expanded clones on average.

The data were produced by immunoSEQ multiplex PCR, yet TCRdb's version contains in-frame clones alone and is incomplete. The profile shows just under 100,000 clones, 94% of them singletons. As for this clone: Its antigen is as yet unknown. Different DNA sequences within this sample yield the same CDR3.

The sequences come from CD4+ or CD8+ T cells sorted from blood, collected in a trial of the OX40 agonist ivuxolimab. The V call is TRBV5-1, the J call TRBJ2-5; D gene ambiguous. The receptor was isolated from an adult with an advanced solid tumor such as melanoma, head and neck, liver or kidney cancer. CDR3 protein: CASSLAGSQETQYF. CDR3 DNA sequence: TGCGCCAGCAGCTTGGCCGGGTCCCAAGAGACCCAGTACTTC.